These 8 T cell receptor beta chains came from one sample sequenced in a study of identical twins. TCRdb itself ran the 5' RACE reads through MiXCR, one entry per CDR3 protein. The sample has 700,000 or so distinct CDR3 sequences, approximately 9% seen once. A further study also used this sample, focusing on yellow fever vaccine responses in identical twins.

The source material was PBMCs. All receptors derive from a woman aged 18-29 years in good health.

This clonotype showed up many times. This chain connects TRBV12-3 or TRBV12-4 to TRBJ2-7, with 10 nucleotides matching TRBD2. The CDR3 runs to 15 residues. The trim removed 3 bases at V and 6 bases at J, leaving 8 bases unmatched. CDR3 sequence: CASSFTSSGSREQYF. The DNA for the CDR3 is TGTGCCAGCAGTTTCACGTCTAGCGGGAGTCGCGAGCAGTACTTC.

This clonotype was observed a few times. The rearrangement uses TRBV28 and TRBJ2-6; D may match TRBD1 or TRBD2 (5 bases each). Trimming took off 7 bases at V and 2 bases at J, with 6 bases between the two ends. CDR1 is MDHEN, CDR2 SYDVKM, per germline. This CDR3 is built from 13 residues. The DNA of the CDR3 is TGTGCCAGCATGGGACCTGGGGCCAACGTCCTGACTTTC. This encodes CASMGPGANVLTF. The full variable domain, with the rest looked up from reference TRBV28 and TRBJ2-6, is DVKVTQSSRYLVKRTGEKVFLECVQDMDHENMFWYRQDPGLGLRLIYFSYDVKMKEKGDIPEGYSVSREKKERFSLILESASTNQTSMYLCASMGPGANVLTFGAGSRLTVL.

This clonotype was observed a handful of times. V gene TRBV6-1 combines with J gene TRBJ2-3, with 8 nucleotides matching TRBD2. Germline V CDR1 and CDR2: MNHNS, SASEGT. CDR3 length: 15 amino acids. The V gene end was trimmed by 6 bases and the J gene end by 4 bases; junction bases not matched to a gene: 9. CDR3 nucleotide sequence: TGTGCCAGCAGATCCGGGACTAGGAGGCCAGATACGCAGTATTTT. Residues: CASRSGTRRPDTQYF.

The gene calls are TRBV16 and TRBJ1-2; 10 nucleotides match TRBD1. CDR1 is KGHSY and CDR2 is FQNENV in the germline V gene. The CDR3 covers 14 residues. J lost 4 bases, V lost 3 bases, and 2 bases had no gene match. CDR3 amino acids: CASSHWTGGYGYTF. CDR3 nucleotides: TGTGCCAGCAGCCATTGGACAGGGGGCTATGGCTACACCTTC.

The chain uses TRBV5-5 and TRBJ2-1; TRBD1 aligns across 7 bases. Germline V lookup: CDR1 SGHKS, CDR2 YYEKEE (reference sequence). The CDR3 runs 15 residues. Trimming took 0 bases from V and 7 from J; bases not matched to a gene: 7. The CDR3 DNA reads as TGTGCCAGCAGCTTGGTGGGACAGTTTCAAAATGAGCAGTTCTTC. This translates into CASSLVGQFQNEQFF.

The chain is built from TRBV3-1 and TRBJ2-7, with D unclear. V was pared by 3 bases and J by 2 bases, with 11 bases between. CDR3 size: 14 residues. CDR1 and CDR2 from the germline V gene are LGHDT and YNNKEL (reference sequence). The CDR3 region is CASSHSPVTYEQYF. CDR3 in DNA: TGTGCCAGCAGCCATAGCCCGGTCACCTACGAGCAGTACTTC.

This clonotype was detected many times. DNA of the CDR3: TGTGCCAGCAGCCAAGTGGGTTTCGAGCAGTACTTC. Residues: CASSQVGFEQYF. The chain couples TRBV3-1 to TRBJ2-7, with no clear D. Trimming shortened V by 1 base and J by 6 bases, and 7 bases separated the two germline ends. CDR3 length: 12 residues. The germline V gene encodes CDR1 LGHDT and CDR2 YNNKEL (reference sequence).

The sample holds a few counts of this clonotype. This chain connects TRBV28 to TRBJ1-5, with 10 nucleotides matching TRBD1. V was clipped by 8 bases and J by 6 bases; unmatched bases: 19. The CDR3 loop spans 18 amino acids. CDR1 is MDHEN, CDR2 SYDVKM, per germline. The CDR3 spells CASGTMGTGVWGGQPQHF. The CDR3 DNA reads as TGTGCCAGCGGAACCATGGGGACAGGGGTTTGGGGCGGTCAGCCCCAGCATTTT.